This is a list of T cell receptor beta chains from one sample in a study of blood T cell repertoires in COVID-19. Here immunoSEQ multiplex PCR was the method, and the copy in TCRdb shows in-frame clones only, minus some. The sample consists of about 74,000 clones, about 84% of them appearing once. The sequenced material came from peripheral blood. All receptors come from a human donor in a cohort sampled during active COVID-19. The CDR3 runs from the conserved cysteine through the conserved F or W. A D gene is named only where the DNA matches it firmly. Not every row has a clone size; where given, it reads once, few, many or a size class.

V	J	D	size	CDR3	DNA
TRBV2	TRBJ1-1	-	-	CASSVGEDTEAFF	TGTGCCAGCAGTGTAGGGGAGGACACTGAAGCTTTCTTT
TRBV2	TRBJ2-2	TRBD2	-	CASSPGLAGAGELFF	TGTGCCAGCAGCCCGGGACTAGCGGGAGCCGGGGAGCTGTTTTTT
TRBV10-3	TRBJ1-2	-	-	CATKPSPDTVGVGYTF	TGTGCCACCAAACCCAGCCCGGACACCGTTGGTGTTGGCTACACCTTC
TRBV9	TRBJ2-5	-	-	CASSVDAESAETQYF	TGTGCCAGCAGCGTAGATGCGGAGTCGGCAGAGACCCAGTACTTC
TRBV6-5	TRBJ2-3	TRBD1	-	CASGWTGFTDTQYF	TGTGCCAGCGGCTGGACAGGGTTCACAGATACGCAGTATTTT
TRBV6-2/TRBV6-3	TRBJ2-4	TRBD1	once	CASSSAGTGKNIQYF	TGTGCCAGCAGTTCAGCCGGGACAGGCAAAAACATTCAGTACTTC
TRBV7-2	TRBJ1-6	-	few	CASSATGQSSYNSPLHF	TGTGCCAGCAGCGCCACAGGGCAAAGCTCCTATAATTCACCCCTCCACTTT
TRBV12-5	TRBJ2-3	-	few	CASGFGLGADTQYF	TGTGCTAGTGGTTTTGGGCTCGGGGCAGATACGCAGTATTTT
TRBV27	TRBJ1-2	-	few	CASRGGAAGYTF	TGTGCCAGCCGGGGGGGGGCTGCTGGCTACACCTTC
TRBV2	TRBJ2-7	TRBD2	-	CASRPPGGRSSYEQYF	TGTGCCAGCAGACCCCCGGGAGGACGGAGCTCCTACGAGCAGTACTTC
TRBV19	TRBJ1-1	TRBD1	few	CASSGQGRGGSTEAFF	TGTGCCAGTAGCGGACAGGGTCGGGGTGGTAGCACTGAAGCTTTCTTT
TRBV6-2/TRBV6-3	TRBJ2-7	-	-	CASSYAGLQGGGEQYF	TGTGCCAGCAGTTACGCGGGTTTACAGGGAGGGGGCGAGCAGTACTTC
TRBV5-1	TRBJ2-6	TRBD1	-	CASSLGAWGQGTGANVLTF	TGCGCCAGCAGCTTGGGTGCGTGGGGACAGGGGACTGGGGCCAACGTCCTGACTTTC
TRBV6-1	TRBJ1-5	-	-	CASSEAAVLQPQHF	TGTGCCAGCAGTGAAGCAGCCGTTTTACAGCCCCAGCATTTT
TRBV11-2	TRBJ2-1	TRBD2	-	CASSWTSGSNEQFF	TGTGCCAGCAGCTGGACTAGCGGAAGCAATGAGCAGTTCTTC
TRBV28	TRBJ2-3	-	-	CASSSGDTDTQYF	TGTGCCAGCAGTTCGGGGGACACAGATACGCAGTATTTT
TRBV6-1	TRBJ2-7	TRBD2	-	CASSELDTGGPYEQYF	TGTGCCAGCAGTGAATTGGATACGGGAGGGCCCTACGAGCAGTACTTC
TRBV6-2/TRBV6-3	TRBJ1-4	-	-	CASSYSSSTNEKLFF	TGTGCCAGCAGTTACTCGTCATCAACTAATGAAAAACTGTTTTTT
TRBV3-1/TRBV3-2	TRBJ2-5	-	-	CASSRHGGQETQYF	TGTGCCAGCAGCCGCCACGGGGGTCAAGAGACCCAGTACTTC
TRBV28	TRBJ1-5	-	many	CASSPNLIERKPQHF	TGTGCCAGCAGCCCTAACCTGATTGAGAGGAAGCCCCAGCATTTT
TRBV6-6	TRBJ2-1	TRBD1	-	CASSYPRDRGGNEQFF	TGTGCCAGCAGTTACCCGAGGGACAGGGGAGGTAATGAGCAGTTCTTC
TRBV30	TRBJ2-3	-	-	CAWDRGKLHTQYF	TGTGCCTGGGATCGGGGGAAGTTGCATACGCAGTATTTT
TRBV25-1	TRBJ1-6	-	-	CASSDRRGEGSYNSPLHF	TGTGCCAGCAGTGACAGAAGGGGGGAGGGCTCCTATAATTCACCCCTCCACTTT
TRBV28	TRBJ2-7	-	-	CASSFRVDSSYEQYF	TGTGCCAGCAGTTTCCGAGTGGACAGCTCCTACGAGCAGTACTTC
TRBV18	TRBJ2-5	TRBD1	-	CASSPRDRAKETQYF	TGTGCCAGCTCACCACGGGACAGGGCGAAAGAGACCCAGTACTTC
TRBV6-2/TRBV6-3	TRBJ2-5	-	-	CASSYSVEGETQYF	TGTGCCAGCAGTTACTCTGTGGAGGGGGAGACCCAGTACTTC
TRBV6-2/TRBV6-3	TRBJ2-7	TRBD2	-	CASSYSRTSGSYEQYF	TGTGCCAGCAGTTACTCGAGGACTAGCGGGAGTTACGAGCAGTACTTC
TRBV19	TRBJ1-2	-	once	CASQGWNYGYTF	TGTGCCAGCCAGGGGTGGAACTATGGCTACACCTTC
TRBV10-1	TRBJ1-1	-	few	CASSLQVNTEAFF	TGCGCCAGCAGCCTACAGGTGAACACTGAAGCTTTCTTT
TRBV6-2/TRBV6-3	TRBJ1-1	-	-	CASSRDTSNTEAFF	TGTGCCAGCAGTCGGGACACTTCGAACACTGAAGCTTTCTTT
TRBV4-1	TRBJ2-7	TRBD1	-	CASSRYRGRASEQYF	TGCGCCAGCAGCCGATACAGGGGTAGGGCATCCGAGCAGTACTTC
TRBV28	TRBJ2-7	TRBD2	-	CASTRAGGPYEQYF	TGTGCCAGCACCCGAGCGGGAGGGCCTTACGAGCAGTACTTC
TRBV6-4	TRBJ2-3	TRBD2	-	CASKPGLETDTQYF	TGTGCCAGCAAACCGGGACTAGAGACAGATACGCAGTATTTT
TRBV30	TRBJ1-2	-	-	CAWSQGRVRGYTF	TGTGCCTGGAGTCAGGGGAGGGTACGCGGCTACACCTTC
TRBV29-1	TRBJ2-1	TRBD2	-	CSVVAGGPSLEQFF	TGCAGCGTTGTAGCGGGAGGGCCGAGTCTTGAGCAGTTCTTC
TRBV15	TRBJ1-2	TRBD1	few	CATSRDVQGAASTF	TGTGCCACCAGCAGAGATGTTCAGGGGGCAGCTTCTACCTTC
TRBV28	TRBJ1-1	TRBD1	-	CASRNRGIGTEAFF	TGTGCCAGCAGAAACAGGGGAATAGGCACTGAAGCTTTCTTT
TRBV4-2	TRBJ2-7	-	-	CASSQDPPGYEQYF	TGTGCCAGCAGCCAAGATCCCCCAGGCTACGAGCAGTACTTC
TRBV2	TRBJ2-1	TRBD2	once	CASSPILAGADEQFF	TGTGCCAGCAGTCCCATACTAGCGGGAGCGGATGAGCAGTTCTTC